The 28 T cell receptor beta chains listed next were all sequenced from one sample in a study of immune cell composition in non-small cell lung cancer. The assay was immunoSEQ multiplex PCR, and TCRdb's table has in-frame clones only and misses some. Of fewer than 5,000 clones in the sample, 83% were seen once. Material: lung tumor tissue. Receptors originate from a human donor with non-small cell lung cancer.

A single count supports this clone. This sequence joins TRBV10-3 and TRBJ1-4, with 9 positions matching TRBD1. In germline, CDR1 is ENHRY, CDR2 SYGVKD. This CDR3 contains 17 residues. The V gene end was trimmed by 2 bases and the J gene end by 7 bases; junction bases not matched to a gene: 11. CDR3 in amino acids: CAISEQLPGQGGEKLFF. The CDR3 DNA sequence: TGTGCCATCAGTGAGCAACTCCCGGGACAGGGCGGTGAAAAACTGTTTTTT.

V usage is TRBV19 and J usage is TRBJ2-3; TRBD2 matches 7 bases. The CDR3 contains 15 residues. Trimming took 2 bases from V and 4 from J; bases not matched to a gene: 6. Per the germline V gene, CDR1 is LNHDA and CDR2 is SQIVND (reference sequence). Here the CDR3 reads CASSISGAGADTQYF. The CDR3 region has the DNA TGTGCCAGTAGTATAAGCGGGGCTGGGGCAGATACGCAGTATTTT.

This chain uses TRBV5-4 with TRBJ2-7; 10 nucleotides align to TRBD1. Germline lookup yields CDR1 SGHNT and CDR2 YYREEE (reference sequence). The V and J ends lost 5 bases and 5 bases, in that order; junction bases with no gene match: 7. CDR3 size: 14 residues. In DNA, the CDR3 is TGTGCCAGCAGACAGGGACAGGGGCGAAACGAGCAGTACTTC. Its translation is CASRQGQGRNEQYF.

V usage is TRBV4-3 and J usage is TRBJ2-3, with 8 positions matching TRBD2. The V segment lost 0 bases and the J segment 0 bases; nucleotides outside the gene matches: 17. The CDR3 totals 21 residues. Per the germline V gene, CDR1 is LGHNA and CDR2 is YSLEER. The CDR3 sequence is CASSQEPPGAGGPSSTDTQYF. CDR3 sequence (DNA): TGCGCCAGCAGCCAAGAACCCCCCGGGGCGGGGGGACCTTCTAGCACAGATACGCAGTATTTT.

The rearrangement links TRBV7-3 to TRBJ1-1; D may be TRBD1 (6 bases). This CDR3 has 18 residues. CDR1 SGHTA and CDR2 FQGTGA come from the germline V gene. Trimming removed 0 bases at V and 4 bases at J, with 21 bases between. CDR3 region: CASSLTLLGQGSSTEAFF. The DNA for the CDR3 is TGTGCCAGCAGCTTAACTCTTTTGGGCCAGGGGTCGTCCACTGAAGCTTTCTTT.

The CDR3: CASSLYASGAYNEQFF. The CDR3 region has the DNA TGTGCCAGCAGCTTATATGCTAGCGGGGCGTACAATGAGCAGTTCTTC. The chain links TRBV7-3 to TRBJ2-1; 9 bases are shared with TRBD2. With V trimmed by 2 bases and J by 4 bases, 6 bases remained unmatched. Per germline, CDR1 SGHTA and CDR2 FQGTGA. The CDR3 runs to 16 residues.

The rearrangement uses TRBV5-1 and TRBJ2-1; 10 bases line up with TRBD2. Losses at the gene ends were 0 bases for V and 1 base for J; bases not matched to a gene: 10. Germline V CDR1 and CDR2: SGHRS, YFSETQ. The CDR3 has 19 amino acids. In DNA form, the CDR3 reads TGCGCCAGCAGCTTGGCCGGCCTAGCGGGGGATCCTTCCTACAATGAGCAGTTCTTC. Translation gives CASSLAGLAGDPSYNEQFF.

The CDR3, as DNA: TGTGCCTGGAGTGTTTTCGGAGGGGCTAGTGGCTACACCTTC. It is translated as CAWSVFGGASGYTF. The chain carries TRBV30 and TRBJ1-2, with D perhaps TRBD1 (5 bases). This CDR3 comprises 14 residues. CDR1 is GTSNPN, CDR2 SVGIG, per germline (reference sequence). V was clipped by 0 bases and J by 7 bases, with 15 bases between them.

The genes are TRBV5-1 and TRBJ2-3, with D perhaps TRBD1 (6 bases). Trimming cost V 4 bases and J 6 bases, with 15 bases left between them. Per the germline V gene, CDR1 is SGHRS and CDR2 is YFSETQ. This CDR3 region has 14 residues. The CDR3 region has the DNA TGCGCCAGCAGCACCTTGGCAAGGGGGGATACGCAGTATTTT. Encoded protein: CASSTLARGDTQYF.

This sequence joins TRBV13 and TRBJ2-7, with 9 positions matching TRBD1. The V and J ends lost 2 bases and 2 bases, in that order; junction bases with no gene match: 4. This CDR3 region has 15 residues. Germline assignment: CDR1 PRHDT and CDR2 FYEKMQ (reference sequence). CDR3 nucleotides: TGTGCCAGCAGCTTATTAGGGACAGGGACCTACGAGCAGTACTTC. This encodes CASSLLGTGTYEQYF.

The rearrangement joins TRBV5-1 to TRBJ2-7, with TRBD2 identical over 7 bases. V lost 8 bases and J lost 7; bases outside the gene matches: 18. The CDR3 spans 15 residues. Per germline, CDR1 SGHRS and CDR2 YFSETQ. The chain's CDR3 is CASRNSPAGEREQYF. CDR3 nucleotide sequence: TGCGCCAGTCGGAATAGCCCCGCGGGAGAACGGGAGCAGTACTTC.

This sequence joins TRBV5-1 and TRBJ2-2, with TRBD2 as a possible D gene (6 bases). Trimming removed 2 bases at V and 8 bases at J, with 7 bases between. The germline V gene encodes CDR1 SGHRS and CDR2 YFSETQ. The CDR3 spans 12 residues. CDR3 in DNA: TGCGCCAGCAGCTTCGGGGGAGGGGAGCTGTTTTTT. Protein sequence: CASSFGGGELFF. The full variable domain, in which reference TRBV5-1 and TRBJ2-2 provide the parts outside the CDR3, is KAGVTQTPRYLIKTRGQQVTLSCSPISGHRSVSWYQQTPGQGLQFLFEYFSETQRNKGNFPGRFSGRQFSNSRSEMNVSTLELGDSALYLCASSFGGGELFFGEGSRLTVL.

The chain employs TRBV19 and TRBJ1-2; the D gene is possibly TRBD1 (5 bases). Trimming removed 6 bases from V and 0 bases from J, with 14 bases in between. Germline loops: CDR1 LNHDA, CDR2 SQIVND (reference sequence). This CDR3 is 15 amino acids long. The CDR3: CASSPVGGANYGYTF. CDR3 nucleotides: TGTGCCAGTAGCCCCGTTGGGGGAGCTAACTATGGCTACACCTTC.

The rearrangement links TRBV7-3 to TRBJ2-7; possibly TRBD1 for D (5 bases). The CDR3 has 18 residues. Germline V lookup: CDR1 SGHTA, CDR2 FQGTGA. Deletions cut 2 bases from V and 5 bases from J, with 25 bases between. The CDR3 DNA is TGTGCCAGCAGCTTAGCGTTTTTAAGGGCAGGGAACTCGGACGAGCAGTACTTC. This codes for CASSLAFLRAGNSDEQYF.

This clone was observed a single time. The genes are TRBV5-1 and TRBJ1-1; D gene ambiguous. Trimming removed 3 bases at V and 1 base at J, with 13 bases between. CDR1 and CDR2 (germline): SGHRS, YFSETQ. CDR3 length equals 15 residues. The CDR3 region is CASSSQLKTNTEAFF. The CDR3 coding sequence is TGCGCCAGCAGCTCCCAACTTAAAACGAACACTGAAGCTTTCTTT.

The chain links TRBV28 to TRBJ2-5, with 9 bases aligning to TRBD2. This CDR3 comprises 18 residues. Germline V CDR1 and CDR2: MDHEN, SYDVKM. V trimming: 2 bases; J trimming: 5 bases; junction bases outside the gene matches: 15. The CDR3 region has the DNA TGTGCCAGCAGTTTAGCTCCCCAGCGGGGGGTCGCGGGGGAGACCCAGTACTTC. Translating it yields CASSLAPQRGVAGETQYF. The complete variable domain, with remaining parts taken from reference TRBV28 and TRBJ2-5, reads DVKVTQSSRYLVKRTGEKVFLECVQDMDHENMFWYRQDPGLGLRLIYFSYDVKMKEKGDIPEGYSVSREKKERFSLILESASTNQTSMYLCASSLAPQRGVAGETQYFGPGTRLLVL.

The chain couples TRBV7-2 to TRBJ2-7, with 9 bases matching TRBD2. Germline-derived CDR1 and CDR2 are SGHTA and FQGNSA. The junction had 8 bases not matched to a gene; V was cut back by 5 bases and J by 3 bases. This CDR3 has 15 residues. In nucleotides, the CDR3 is TGTGCCAGCAGCAGGGCCGGCGGGGGGGTCTACGAGCAGTACTTC. Translating it yields CASSRAGGGVYEQYF.

With regard to this clone: At one end the junction does not follow the germline gene, possibly because of a read error. The DNA of the CDR3 is TGTGCCAGCGGAACATGGACAGGTCTGGACTTC. This codes for CASGTWTGLDF. This chain links TRBV2 with TRBJ2-7; 7 positions agree with TRBD1. The CDR3 spans 11 residues. Looked up from germline, CDR1 is SNHLY and CDR2 is FYNNEI. The whole variable domain, remainder taken from reference TRBV2 and TRBJ2-7, is EPEVTQTPSHQVTQMGQEVILRCVPISNHLYFYWYRQILGQKVEFLVSFYNNEISEKSEIFDDQFSVERPDGSNFTLKIRSTKLEDSAMYFCASGTWTGLDFGPGTRLTVT.

The chain couples TRBV4-1 to TRBJ2-3; 8 positions match TRBD2. CDR1 is MGHRA, CDR2 YSYEKL, per germline. The V gene end was trimmed by 0 bases and the J gene end by 1 base; junction bases not matched to a gene: 9. The CDR3 has 18 residues. CDR3 protein: CASSQDPTTSAGTDTQYF. CDR3 coding DNA: TGCGCCAGCAGCCAAGACCCAACGACTAGCGCGGGCACAGATACGCAGTATTTT.

The CDR3 region is CASSVPPGRQVPSYEQYF. As DNA, the CDR3 is TGTGCCAGCAGCGTACCCCCTGGGAGACAGGTCCCCTCCTACGAGCAGTACTTC. The chain employs TRBV9 and TRBJ2-7; the D gene is possibly TRBD1 (6 bases). The CDR3 loop spans 18 amino acids. V was clipped by 1 base and J by 0 bases, with 20 bases between them. Germline V gene data show CDR1 as SGDLS and CDR2 as YYNGEE.

The rearrangement joins TRBV7-9 to TRBJ2-7, with D perhaps given as TRBD1 or TRBD2 (5 bases each). Trimming cost V 8 bases and J 1 base, with 9 bases left between them. This CDR3 spans 12 amino acids. CDR1 is SEHNR, CDR2 FQNEAQ, per germline (reference sequence). The DNA for the CDR3 is TGTGCCAGCGGGGACGGTTCCTACGAGCAGTACTTC. Its translation: CASGDGSYEQYF.

Here the CDR3 reads CASRRAGTVFYEQYF. CDR3 DNA sequence: TGTGCCAGCAGGCGAGCCGGGACAGTTTTCTACGAGCAGTACTTC. This chain uses TRBV6-9 with TRBJ2-7; TRBD1 agrees at 7 bases. The V and J ends lost 6 bases and 3 bases, in that order; junction bases with no gene match: 11. The CDR3 is made up of 15 amino acids. Germline values: CDR1 MNHGY, CDR2 SVAAGI.

The chain has TRBV19 and TRBJ1-1, with TRBD1 identical over 7 bases. The CDR3 consists of 14 residues. CDR1 LNHDA and CDR2 SQIVND come from the germline V gene (reference sequence). V lost 4 bases and J lost 3; bases outside the gene matches: 5. For the CDR3, the DNA is TGTGCCAGTAGTAACAGGGGCGGGCACACTGAAGCTTTCTTT. It is translated as CASSNRGGHTEAFF. The full variable domain, completed using reference TRBV19 and TRBJ1-1, is DGGITQSPKYLFRKEGQNVTLSCEQNLNHDAMYWYRQDPGQGLRLIYYSQIVNDFQKGDIAEGYSVSREKKESFPLTVTSAQKNPTAFYLCASSNRGGHTEAFFGQGTRLTVV.

Judged by abundance, this clone is large. This rearrangement joins TRBV5-6 to TRBJ2-5; 8 bases are shared with TRBD1. Germline lookup yields CDR1 SGHDT and CDR2 YYEEEE. V lost 4 bases to trimming and J lost 5 bases; unmatched junction nucleotides: 19. The CDR3 loop spans 18 amino acids. CDR3 in DNA: TGTGCCAGCAGCCCTCGACAGGGGAGAATTGGTTCGAGGGAGACCCAGTACTTC. Translation gives CASSPRQGRIGSRETQYF. The variable domain in full, completed from reference TRBV5-6 and TRBJ2-5, reads DAGVTQSPTHLIKTRGQQVTLRCSPKSGHDTVSWYQQALGQGPQFIFQYYEEEERQRGNFPDRFSGHQFPNYSSELNVNALLLGDSALYLCASSPRQGRIGSRETQYFGPGTRLLVL.

CDR3 sequence: CASSMAAGRVHQPQHF. CDR3 bases: TGTGCCAGTAGTATGGCGGCAGGAAGGGTCCATCAGCCCCAGCATTTT. This sequence joins TRBV19 and TRBJ1-5, with unresolved D. CDR1 is LNHDA and CDR2 is SQIVND in the germline V gene (reference sequence). This CDR3 region has 16 residues. The germline V and J ends were trimmed by 3 bases and 5 bases, with 17 bases remaining between them.

This chain joins TRBV5-6 and TRBJ1-1, with D perhaps TRBD1 (5 bases). Trimming cost V 2 bases and J 9 bases, with 14 bases left between them. Germline V gene data show CDR1 as SGHDT and CDR2 as YYEEEE. The CDR3 runs 13 residues. The CDR3 sequence is CASSFALGAQAFF. Written as DNA, the CDR3 is TGTGCCAGCAGCTTTGCGTTAGGGGCGCAAGCTTTCTTT.

The chain recombines TRBV6-5 with TRBJ1-4; 7 bases are shared with TRBD1. The length of the CDR3 is 15 residues. Germline CDR1 is MNHEY and CDR2 is SVGAGI. V was clipped by 2 bases and J by 7 bases; unmatched bases: 7. The CDR3 DNA is TGTGCCAGCAGTTACCAGACAGGGTGGACTGAAAAACTGTTTTTT. This sequence encodes CASSYQTGWTEKLFF.

V and J are TRBV6-5 and TRBJ1-1, with 7 bases identical to TRBD1. The CDR3 covers 16 residues. CDR1 and CDR2 from the germline V gene are MNHEY and SVGAGI. V lost 1 base, J lost 5 bases, and 10 bases stayed unmatched. This CDR3 is CASSYLGTAPGTEAFF. The DNA of the CDR3 is TGTGCCAGCAGTTACTTGGGGACAGCCCCGGGAACTGAAGCTTTCTTT.